This paragraph reports one TCR beta chain. What it recognizes is unknown. Germline CDR1 is SQVTM and CDR2 is ANQGSEA. The V gene lost 4 bases and the J gene lost 2 bases, with 12 bases spanning the gap. This CDR3 is built from 14 residues. The data were obtained in a study of cytomegalovirus exposure and HLA in healthy donors. Points from the study as a whole: HLA restriction was apparent for most CMV-associated TCR beta chains in a later analysis. It was 164 TCR beta chains that were listed as cytomegalovirus-associated.

It was with 60 Vbeta and 13 Jbeta primers that the PCR ran. Some clones are missing from TCRdb's copy, which holds only in-frame ones; the method was immunoSEQ multiplex PCR. Recorded here are around 52,000 clones; the top ten clones represent 8% to 13%. What was sequenced was PBMCs. This sequence joins TRBV29-1 and TRBJ2-4, with D possibly matching TRBD1 (6 bases). This TCR derives from a woman between 50 and 59 years old in good health and CMV-seropositive. CDR3 in DNA: TGCAGCGTTGCACAGGGCTCATCCAAAAACATTCAGTACTTC. It specifies CSVAQGSSKNIQYF.